This TCR beta chain came from a study of tumor-infiltrating lymphocytes in primary liver carcinoma. Points on this clonotype: Germline and junction disagree at one end, which may indicate a read error.

Germline CDR1 and CDR2: LGHNA and YNFKEQ. This CDR3 region has 18 residues. The approximately 17-32 mg bulk tissue piece was not sorted before simultaneous RNA and DNA extraction. A primer in the constant region served to generate TCR beta cDNA from roughly 520 ng of total RNA. Slightly modified ARM-PCR with three nested multiplex PCR rounds yielded TCR beta libraries. Running 9 to 10 cycles apiece, the first two PCR rounds relied on TRBV1-TRBV30 forward primers together with a C-beta reverse primer. TCRdb passed the multiplex PCR reads through MiXCR, listing each CDR3 protein once. The sample holds just under 95,000 distinct CDR3 sequences, about 70% seen once.

What was sequenced was tumor-adjacent normal liver tissue. The receptor was derived from a man aged 40-49 years with primary liver carcinoma and hepatitis B virus infection. J is TRBJ2-3 and V is TRBV4-2, with 8 nucleotides matching TRBD1. The CDR3 DNA sequence: TGTGCCGGCAGCCAAGATCGACTTCGGACAGGGATCGCGGATACGCAGTATTTT. Protein: CAGSQDRLRTGIADTQYF.